This T cell receptor (beta chain) was documented in a study of blood T cell repertoires in COVID-19. Study-wide context: COVID-19 samples from acute and convalescent phases originated in the United States, Italy and Spain. From T cells, B-cell-depleted T cells, or PBMCs came the material, which was cDNA or gDNA.

V lost 1 base and J lost 8, with 11 bases in between. The CDR3 is made up of 13 amino acids. From germline, CDR1 is MGHRA and CDR2 YSYEKL. Measured with immunoSEQ multiplex PCR; TCRdb has only the in-frame clones, and not every one. The table has 150,000 or so clones, 70% to 80% seen once. The V and J genes are TRBV4-1 and TRBJ1-1; D ambiguous. The material sequenced was peripheral blood. The sequence was collected from a woman in her seventies with COVID-19, enrolled during active disease. CDR3 protein: CASSQVGLGEAFF. CDR3 nucleotide sequence: TGCGCCAGCAGCCAAGTCGGACTAGGCGAAGCTTTCTTT.